This T cell receptor beta chain was captured in a study of blood T cell repertoires in COVID-19. Study information: Acute-phase and convalescent COVID-19 samples originated in the United States, Italy and Spain. Sample material is recorded as cDNA or gDNA derived from T cells, B-cell-depleted T cells, or PBMCs.

The CDR3 totals 15 residues. The germline V gene encodes CDR1 GTSNPN and CDR2 SVGIG (reference sequence). Trimming shortened V by 3 bases and J by 0 bases, and 9 bases separated the two germline ends. As to this clone: This same CDR3 is encoded by further DNA sequences in the sample.

Authors' processing steps: Nucleated cell counts were estimated from reference gene primer amplification. Sequencing used immunoSEQ multiplex PCR; TCRdb keeps in-frame clones, though not all of them. V, J and clone size are taken as reported in that table, and D and trimming were inferred from the DNA itself. The sample yields approximately 110,000 clones, about 85% seen once. The sample taken for sequencing was peripheral blood. The TCR originated in a human donor in a cohort sampled during active COVID-19. The rearrangement uses TRBV30 and TRBJ2-6; no definite D call. The CDR3 region is CAWSPLFSGANVLTF. For the CDR3, the DNA is TGTGCCTGGAGCCCCCTCTTCTCTGGGGCCAACGTCCTGACTTTC. The complete variable domain, with remaining parts taken from reference TRBV30 and TRBJ2-6, reads SQTIHQWPATLVQPVGSPLSLECTVEGTSNPNLYWYRQAAGRGLQLLFYSVGIGQISSEVPQNLSASRPQDRQFILSSKKLLLSDSGFYLCAWSPLFSGANVLTFGAGSRLTVL.